This T cell receptor (beta chain) comes out of a study of cytomegalovirus exposure and HLA in healthy donors. The CDR3 contains 14 residues. From germline, CDR1 is SGHDT and CDR2 YYEEEE. The ends lost 7 bases at V and 2 bases at J; junction bases unmatched: 3. This clone has only a few counts. Both 60 Vbeta primers and 13 Jbeta primers went into the PCR. Clones were sequenced by immunoSEQ multiplex PCR, and TCRdb holds only the in-frame ones, with some missing. The data contain approximately 160,000 clones, approximately 80% of them singletons. This TCR derives from a male donor in good health and CMV-seropositive. Sequencing used PBMCs. J is TRBJ2-5 and V is TRBV5-6; 12 bases match TRBD2. The CDR3 loop reads CASGGLAGQETQYF. CDR3 DNA: TGTGCCAGCGGAGGACTAGCGGGACAAGAGACCCAGTACTTC.